This T cell receptor (beta chain) comes out of a study of cytomegalovirus exposure and HLA in healthy donors. Whole-study context: The 500 to 850 first-cohort repertoires and the 120 or so validation repertoires shared the same platform, a later analysis reported. Notes on the study in general: Through in vitro validation, a few CMV-associated chains were shown to be specific for CMV antigens. The study recorded around 160 TCR beta chains that were cytomegalovirus-associated. With high specificity and sensitivity, the classifier reportedly diagnosed cytomegalovirus status.

In the case of this clone: Its antigen is unidentified.

Germline V gene sequence: CDR1 SGHTA, CDR2 FQGNSA. V shed 5 bases, J shed 2 bases, and the junction held 3 bases outside the gene matches. CDR3 size: 14 residues. Sequencing used immunoSEQ multiplex PCR; TCRdb keeps in-frame clones, though not all of them. The data hold about 140,000 clones, with approximately 87% observed a single time. The origin of this receptor is a man aged 18 to 30 in good health and CMV-seronegative. The chain links TRBV7-2 to TRBJ1-2; 9 bases fit TRBD1. Material for sequencing was PBMCs. CDR3 in DNA: TGTGCCAGCAGCCTAGGGACAGGGAACTATGGCTACACCTTC. This encodes CASSLGTGNYGYTF. Full variable domain (missing parts from reference TRBV7-2 and TRBJ1-2): GAGVSQSPSNKVTEKGKDVELRCDPISGHTALYWYRQSLGQGLEFLIYFQGNSAPDKSGLPSDRFSAERTGGSVSTLTIQRTQQEDSAVYLCASSLGTGNYGYTFGSGTRLTVV.